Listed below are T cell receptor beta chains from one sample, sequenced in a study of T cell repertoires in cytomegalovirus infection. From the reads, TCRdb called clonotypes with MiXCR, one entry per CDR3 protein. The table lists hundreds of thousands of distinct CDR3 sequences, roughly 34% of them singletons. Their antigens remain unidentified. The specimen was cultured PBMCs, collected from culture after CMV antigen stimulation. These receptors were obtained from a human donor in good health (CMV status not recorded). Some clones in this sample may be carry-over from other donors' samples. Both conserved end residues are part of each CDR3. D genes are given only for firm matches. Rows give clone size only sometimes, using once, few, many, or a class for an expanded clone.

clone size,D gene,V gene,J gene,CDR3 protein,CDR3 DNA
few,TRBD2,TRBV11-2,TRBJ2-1,CASSFQALAGVEQFF,TGTGCCAGCAGCTTTCAGGCGCTAGCGGGAGTTGAGCAGTTCTTC
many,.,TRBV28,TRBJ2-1,CASTSTSYNEQFF,TGTGCCAGCACCTCGACTAGCTACAATGAGCAGTTCTTC
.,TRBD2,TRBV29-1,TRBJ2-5,CSVERGTSGRGETQYF,TGCAGCGTTGAAAGGGGAACTAGCGGGAGGGGGGAGACCCAGTACTTC
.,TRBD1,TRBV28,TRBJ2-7,CASSSMTGGSDEQYF,TGTGCCAGCAGTTCCATGACAGGGGGCAGCGACGAGCAGTACTTC
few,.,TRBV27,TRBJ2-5,CASSPPLPAPNWETQYF,TGTGCCAGCAGCCCACCTCTCCCAGCGCCTAATTGGGAGACCCAGTACTTC
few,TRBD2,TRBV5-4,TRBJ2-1,CASSRGLAGGGSYNEQFF,TGTGCCAGCAGCCGAGGACTAGCGGGAGGGGGATCCTACAATGAGCAGTTCTTC
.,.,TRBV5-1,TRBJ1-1,CASSPKPGGPLNTEAFF,TGCGCCAGCAGTCCCAAGCCTGGGGGTCCCCTGAACACTGAAGCTTTCTTT
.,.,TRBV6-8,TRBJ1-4,CASSYSGPPEKLFF,TGTGCCAGCAGTTACTCGGGGCCCCCGGAAAAACTGTTTTTT
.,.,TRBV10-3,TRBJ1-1,CAIREARTVYTEAFF,TGTGCCATCAGGGAGGCGCGGACGGTTTACACTGAAGCTTTCTTT
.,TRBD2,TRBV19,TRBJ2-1,CASKAGGPYNEQFF,TGTGCCAGTAAAGCGGGAGGGCCCTACAATGAGCAGTTCTTC
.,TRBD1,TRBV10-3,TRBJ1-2,CAISEPSGTGYYGYTF,TGTGCCATCAGTGAGCCGTCCGGGACAGGATACTATGGCTACACCTTC
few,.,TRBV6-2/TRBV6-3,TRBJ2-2,CASSYGFYTGELFF,TGTGCCAGCAGTTATGGCTTTTACACCGGGGAGCTGTTTTTT
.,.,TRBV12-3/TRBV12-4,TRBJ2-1,CASSGPNSYNEQFF,TGTGCCAGCAGCGGACCCAACTCCTACAATGAGCAGTTCTTC
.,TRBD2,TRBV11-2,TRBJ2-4,CASSLETRTSGTALAKNIQYF,TGTGCCAGCAGCTTAGAAACCCGGACTAGCGGGACCGCACTAGCCAAAAACATTCAGTACTTC
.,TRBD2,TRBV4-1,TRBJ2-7,CASSQGTSGLLEQYF,TGCGCCAGCAGCCAAGGGACTAGCGGCCTGCTCGAGCAGTACTTC
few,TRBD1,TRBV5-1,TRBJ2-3,CASAQGNTDTQYF,TGCGCCAGCGCACAGGGGAACACAGATACGCAGTATTTT
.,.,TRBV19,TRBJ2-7,CASSKQGSYEQYF,TGTGCCAGTAGTAAACAGGGTTCCTACGAGCAGTACTTC
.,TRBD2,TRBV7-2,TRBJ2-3,CASSPWVGLAGGSTDTQYF,TGTGCCAGCAGCCCTTGGGTCGGACTAGCGGGAGGGAGCACAGATACGCAGTATTTT
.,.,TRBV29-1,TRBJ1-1,CSVELRGHTEAFF,TGCAGCGTTGAACTTCGGGGCCACACTGAAGCTTTCTTT
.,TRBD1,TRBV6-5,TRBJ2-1,CASSFGTGGNEQFF,TGTGCCAGCAGTTTTGGGACAGGGGGGAATGAGCAGTTCTTC
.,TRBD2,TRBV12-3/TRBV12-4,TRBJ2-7,CASRGTSGPDEQYF,TGTGCCAGCAGAGGGACTAGCGGTCCAGACGAGCAGTACTTC
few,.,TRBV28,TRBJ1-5,CASSNPGNVVYSNQPQHF,TGTGCCAGCAGTAACCCGGGAAATGTTGTTTATAGCAATCAGCCCCAGCATTTT
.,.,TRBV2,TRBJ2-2,CASSEYSRGTGELFF,TGTGCCAGCAGTGAATATAGCCGGGGCACCGGGGAGCTGTTTTTT
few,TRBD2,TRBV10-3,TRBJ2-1,CAISESSGRGEQFF,TGTGCCATCAGTGAGTCTAGCGGGAGGGGTGAGCAGTTCTTC
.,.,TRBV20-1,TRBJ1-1,CSVSGIMNTEAFF,TGCAGTGTGTCGGGAATCATGAACACTGAAGCTTTCTTT
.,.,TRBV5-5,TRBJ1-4,CASSFTSAGEKLFF,TGTGCCAGCAGCTTCACCTCGGCCGGGGAAAAACTGTTTTTT
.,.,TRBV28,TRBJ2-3,CASSLPQPTDTQYF,TGTGCCAGCAGTTTACCGCAACCCACAGATACGCAGTATTTT
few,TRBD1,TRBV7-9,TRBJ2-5,CASDRGQGETQYF,TGTGCCAGCGACAGGGGGCAAGGAGAGACCCAGTACTTC
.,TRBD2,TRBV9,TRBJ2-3,CASSVASASGSKPDTQYF,TGTGCCAGCAGCGTAGCTTCAGCTAGCGGGAGCAAGCCAGATACGCAGTATTTT
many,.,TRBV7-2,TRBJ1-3,CASSLATAPAGNTIYF,TGTGCCAGCAGCTTAGCGACAGCCCCTGCTGGAAACACCATATATTTT
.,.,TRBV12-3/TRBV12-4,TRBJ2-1,CASSEVLGRRRGGQFF,TGTGCCAGCAGTGAAGTGTTGGGACGGCGTCGGGGCGGGCAGTTCTTC
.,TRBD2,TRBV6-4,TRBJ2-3,CASSELAGSPDTQYF,TGTGCCAGCAGTGAGTTAGCGGGAAGCCCAGATACGCAGTATTTT
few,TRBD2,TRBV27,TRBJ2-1,CASSSNRPRLAGGRVNEQFF,TGTGCCAGCAGTTCAAACCGCCCAAGACTAGCGGGAGGGCGGGTCAATGAGCAGTTCTTC
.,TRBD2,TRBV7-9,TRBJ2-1,CASRTSSNEQFF,TGTGCCAGTAGGACTAGCAGCAATGAGCAGTTCTTC
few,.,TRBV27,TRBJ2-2,CASSLTPDPGELFF,TGTGCCAGCAGTTTAACCCCCGACCCAGGGGAGCTGTTTTTT
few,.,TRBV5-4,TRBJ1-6,CASSPSLNSPLHF,TGTGCCAGCAGCCCGTCCCTTAATTCACCCCTCCACTTT
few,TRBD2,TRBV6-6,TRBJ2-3,CASSYSSQLGGSRTDTQYF,TGTGCCAGCAGTTACTCGTCCCAGTTGGGGGGGTCGAGAACAGATACGCAGTATTTT
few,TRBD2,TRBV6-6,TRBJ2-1,CASSRRLAGERASPYNEQFF,TGTGCCAGCAGCCGCCGACTAGCGGGAGAGAGAGCGAGCCCCTACAATGAGCAGTTCTTC
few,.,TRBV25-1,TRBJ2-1,CASSAPRVRYNEQFF,TGTGCCAGCAGTGCCCCCAGGGTGAGGTACAATGAGCAGTTCTTC
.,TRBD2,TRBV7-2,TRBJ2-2,CASTRTSGTGELFF,TGTGCCAGCACCCGGACTAGCGGGACCGGGGAGCTGTTTTTT
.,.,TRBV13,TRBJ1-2,CASSFFAGMNYGYTF,TGTGCCAGCAGCTTTTTTGCAGGGATGAACTATGGCTACACCTTC
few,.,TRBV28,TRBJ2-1,CASSRVWGSYNEQFF,TGTGCCAGTTCCCGGGTCTGGGGGTCCTACAATGAGCAGTTCTTC
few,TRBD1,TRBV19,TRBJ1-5,CASSSRGAGGIYSNQPQHF,TGTGCCAGTAGTAGTCGTGGAGCAGGGGGGATTTATAGCAATCAGCCCCAGCATTTT
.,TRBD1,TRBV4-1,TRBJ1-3,CASSQIQGQGVSGNTIYF,TGCGCCAGCAGCCAGATACAAGGACAGGGAGTCTCTGGAAACACCATATATTTT
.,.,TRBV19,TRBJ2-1,CASSITSAGKYEQFF,TGTGCCAGTAGTATTACCTCGGCAGGGAAGTATGAGCAGTTCTTC
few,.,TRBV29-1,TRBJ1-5,CSAAVGVDQPQHF,TGCAGCGCTGCGGTAGGGGTCGATCAGCCCCAGCATTTT
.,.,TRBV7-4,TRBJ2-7,CASSLMGQSYEQYF,TGTGCCAGCAGCCTAATGGGGCAGTCCTACGAGCAGTACTTC
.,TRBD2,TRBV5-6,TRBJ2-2,CASSPLGLAGLDGELFF,TGTGCCAGCAGCCCCCTAGGACTAGCGGGCTTGGACGGGGAGCTGTTTTTT